This record covers a single T cell receptor beta chain. The sample originates from a study of control samples from healthy donors and cancer patients. The CDR3 extends over 13 amino acids. V lost 3 bases to trimming and J lost 7 bases, with 7 bases between them. Germline CDR1 is MNHEY and CDR2 is SMNVEV (reference sequence). TCRdb's copy holds only in-frame clones and misses some; the assay was immunoSEQ multiplex PCR. The table includes about 70,000 clones, about 87% detected once. The gene calls are TRBV27 and TRBJ1-6; D gene uncertain. Sequenced input: blood. This sequence was found in a man aged 45-65 years in good health. The CDR3 sequence is CASSFYGNSPLHF. The CDR3 nucleotides read TGTGCCAGCAGTTTTTACGGGAATTCACCCCTCCACTTT.